This TCR beta chain was sequenced in a study of cytomegalovirus exposure and HLA in healthy donors. Overall study context: Earlier findings included some 100 million unique TCR beta sequences obtained from some 180 million T cells. Whole-study results and caveats: Per a prior analysis, the majority of TCR beta V segments were productive roughly 87% or roughly 30% of the time. Presence/absence analyses treated sequencing depth as roughly uniform across donors. The study flagged approximately 180 TCR beta chains as cytomegalovirus-associated.

PCR was performed using 60 Vbeta and 13 Jbeta primers. Assay used: immunoSEQ multiplex PCR; TCRdb lists only in-frame clones, some missing. The sample lists around 120,000 clones, 8% to 10% occurring once. V lost 0 bases, J lost 0 bases, and 5 bases stayed unmatched. The germline V gene has CDR1 SGDLS and CDR2 YYNGEE. This CDR3 is 19 amino acids long. In this sample, this clone turned up a few times. The antigen is unknown. The sequenced sample was PBMCs. This clonotype was sampled from a young man in good health and CMV-seronegative. This chain uses TRBV9 with TRBJ2-6, with 11 bases that match TRBD1. As DNA, the CDR3 is TGTGCCAGCAGCGTAGTGGGGACAGGGGGTCTCTCTGGGGCCAACGTCCTGACTTTC. This encodes CASSVVGTGGLSGANVLTF.